One T cell receptor (beta chain) is described in this entry. Its specificity is not known. A read error is likely, as this CDR3 ends without the conserved phenylalanine or tryptophan. The record originates from a study of T cells after yellow fever vaccination. Trimming removed 1 base from V and 4 bases from J, with 12 bases in between. This CDR3 contains 14 residues. Germline CDR1 and CDR2: SGHDT and YYEEEE. One entry per CDR3 protein results from TCRdb running MiXCR on the 5' RACE reads. The sample lists approximately 330,000 distinct CDR3 sequences; under 15% were seen once. Study-level results: Faster peaking, at day 5 versus 15, marked a secondary response that was weaker.

The chain carries TRBV5-6 and TRBJ2-7; perhaps TRBD1 as D (6 bases). Specimen: CD4+ T cells sorted from PBMCs, collected 15 days after the yellow fever booster vaccination. The TCR comes from a young man who received the YFV17D yellow fever vaccine. CDR3 region: CASSLRAGTYEQYL. CDR3 nucleotides: TGTGCCAGCAGCTTGCGTGCAGGGACATACGAGCAGTACCTC.